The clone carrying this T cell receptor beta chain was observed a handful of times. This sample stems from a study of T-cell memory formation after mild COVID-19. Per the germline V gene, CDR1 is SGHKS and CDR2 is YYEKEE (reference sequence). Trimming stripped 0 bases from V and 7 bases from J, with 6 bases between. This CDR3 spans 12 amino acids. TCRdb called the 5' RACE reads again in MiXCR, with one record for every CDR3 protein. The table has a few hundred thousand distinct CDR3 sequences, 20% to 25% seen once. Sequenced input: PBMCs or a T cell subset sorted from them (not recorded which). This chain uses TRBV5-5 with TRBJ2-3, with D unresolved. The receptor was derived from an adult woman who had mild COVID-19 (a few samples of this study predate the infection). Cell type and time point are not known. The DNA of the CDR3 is TGTGCCAGCAGCTTGGAAGCAAATACGCAGTATTTT. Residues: CASSLEANTQYF.